This T cell receptor (beta chain) was sequenced for a study of tumor-infiltrating lymphocytes in primary liver carcinoma. Total RNA (around 0.45 ug) served as template for TCR beta cDNA synthesis primed by a constant-region primer. Three-round nested multiplex PCR performed with slightly modified ARM-PCR produced the TCR beta libraries. In the first two PCR rounds, TRBV1-TRBV30 forward primers were paired with a C-beta reverse primer, and each round lasted about 10 cycles. A single record per CDR3 protein comes from TCRdb applying MiXCR to the multiplex PCR reads. The sample comprises 310,000 or so distinct CDR3 sequences, almost 60% of which are singletons, and 15% to 20% rests with the top ten. Points from the study as a whole: Paired tumor-adjacent and tumor-blood samples overlapped less than tumor region pairs did.

This clonotype was seen a handful of times. The antigen remains undetermined. CDR3 length: 13 residues. After removal of 5 bases from V and 8 bases from J, the junction contained 6 bases not matched to a gene. From germline, CDR1 is PRHDT and CDR2 FYEKMQ (reference sequence). Both blood RNA, taken from unsorted whole blood, and germline DNA were extracted. Sequenced input: peripheral blood. This receptor was identified in a woman in her twenties or thirties with primary liver carcinoma and hepatitis B virus infection. The J gene is TRBJ1-5, the V gene TRBV13, with 7 bases lining up with TRBD1. CDR3 amino acids: CASSRRQGEPQHF. For the CDR3, the DNA is TGTGCCAGCAGCCGTAGACAGGGCGAGCCCCAGCATTTT.